This TCR beta chain was sequenced for a study of T cell responses to AZD1222 COVID-19 vaccine (dated by TCRdb to the early 2020s). Study-level background: Because spike-specific TCR depth and breadth did not differ between the two schedules, AZD1222 recipients who got a second dose at roughly 4 weeks were pooled with those who got a second dose at roughly 12 weeks. A total of approximately 240 trial participants underwent TCR sequencing, of whom about 200 had received two doses of AZD1222 and roughly 26 had received two doses of the MenACWY control vaccine. Trial participants were enrolled by age into subgroups of 18-55, 56-69 and 70-plus years, and around 150, 29 and 61 TCR-sequenced participants, respectively, were included in these subgroups. Summary of the overall study and its limitations: The 56-69-year group was small, and its depth increase did not reach significance, likely because of low power. Spike-specific TCR breadth and depth rose significantly after two AZD1222 doses compared with day 0 and with MenACWY recipients. Most participants were white British and females outnumbered males, and the authors suggested that clonal diversity may have been underestimated. Reportedly, almost half of the unique spike-specific TCRs recognized epitopes lying outside the regions that are mutated in the B.1.351 and B.1.1.7 variants. The whole spike protein was spanned by vaccine-associated CD4 TCRs, and dominant responses were seen in regions 160-218 and 743-854. Because no day 14 peak-response samples were available, repertoires were characterized only after the peak T cell response. Conclusions about previously exposed vaccinees are limited because only a handful of AZD1222 recipients were SARS-CoV-2 seropositive at baseline.

The CDR3 regions of human TCRbeta chains were analyzed by immunosequencing. Per the original workflow: Repertoire TCRs were matched against a reference library of SARS-CoV-2-specific TCRs generated with the MIRA antigen-specificity platform. Breadth was defined as the fraction of unique TCRs that were SARS-CoV-2-associated, and depth was defined as the fraction of total T cells that were SARS-CoV-2-associated. Using the MIRA data, each spike-specific TCR was assigned both to the spike region to which the TCR was reactive and to a CD4 or CD8 class. Log10-transformed breadth and depth values were compared by one-way ANOVA with Sidak's multiple comparisons tests. As stored in TCRdb, this immuneACCESS dataset retains in-frame rearrangements with V and J assigned. A fraction of the clones does not appear; measured against another copy, unresolved V genes explain less than half of the discrepancy, and the remainder lacks a known reason. The V and J calls and clone size come from that table; D and trimming were worked out from the DNA. This sample lists over 120,000 clones; roughly 90% were detected once. Over 1.5% of the sample lies in the top ten.

Trimmed from V: 1 base; trimmed from J: 5 bases; junction bases lacking a gene match: 0. For CDR1 and CDR2, the germline V gene lists MGHDK and SYGVNS. The CDR3 sequence holds 13 residues, the cysteine and phenylalanine included. Only the CDR3 DNA is retained, 39 bases long and in frame from the first base. The time point tag for this specimen amounts to: baseline before first vaccination. The vaccinee samples were drawn from two UK trials, COV001 and COV002, one of which was a single-blind randomized controlled phase 2/3 trial testing AZD1222 (ChAdOx1 nCoV-19) in healthy adults. For TCRbeta chain sequencing, PBMC samples from trial participants were taken at day 0 and at day 28 after the second dose. To note about this clone: Its antigen specificity is not known. No base quality information exists; no much larger clone differs at one position.

The V and J segments used are TRBV25-1 and TRBJ2-7; TRBD1 agrees with 9 junctional bases. Sequencing was performed on peripheral blood, taken on day 0 of AZD1222 vaccination. The clonotype originates from an adult in good health. The CDR3 sequence is CASSEWDRDEQYF. The DNA sequence reads TGTGCCAGCAGTGAATGGGACAGGGACGAGCAGTACTTC.